This T cell receptor (beta chain) was identified in a study of T cell responses to AZD1222 COVID-19 vaccine. CDR3 length equals 17 residues. J lost 7 bases, V lost 3 bases, and 10 bases had no gene match. Germline values: CDR1 SGHTA, CDR2 FQGNSA. This clone was seen only a few times. Its antigen is not identified. Study results and caveats: There were repertoire samples only from the period after the peak T cell response.

Assay used: immunoSEQ multiplex PCR; TCRdb lists only in-frame clones, some missing. The repertoire holds nearly 110,000 clones, with about 90% as singletons. This clonotype was obtained from an adult in good health. Material: peripheral blood, obtained on day 0 of AZD1222 vaccination. V is TRBV7-2 and J is TRBJ2-1; 12 positions match TRBD2. Written as DNA, the CDR3 is TGTGCCAGCAGCTTCGCGCCCCTAGCGGGAGGGTTTAATGAGCAGTTCTTC. This sequence encodes CASSFAPLAGGFNEQFF.